These T cell receptor beta chains were read from a single sample in a study of beta chain features in type 1 diabetes. The repertoire was sequenced with immunoSEQ multiplex PCR; TCRdb's copy has only in-frame clones and lacks some. The sample records about 250,000 clones, approximately 14% being singletons. The sample comprised naive CD4+ T cells from blood. The source is a woman in her forties in good health. The CDR3 runs from the conserved cysteine through the conserved F or W. The order of the fields is J gene, V gene, D gene, CDR3 length, clone size, CDR3 protein, CDR3 DNA. D genes are given only for firm matches. Size is omitted from some rows. Given values are once, few, many or a class for expanded clones.

j_call: TRBJ2-1; v_call: TRBV29-1; d_call: TRBD1; cdr3_length: 17; clone_size: -; cdr3_aa: CSVDTWGTGSSYNEQFF; cdr3_nt: TGCAGCGTTGATACATGGGGGACAGGGAGCTCCTACAATGAGCAGTTCTTC
j_call: TRBJ2-2; v_call: TRBV11-2; d_call: -; cdr3_length: 13; clone_size: -; cdr3_aa: CASSFVTAGELFF; cdr3_nt: TGTGCCAGCAGCTTTGTAACGGCCGGGGAGCTGTTTTTT
j_call: TRBJ1-2; v_call: TRBV27; d_call: -; cdr3_length: 15; clone_size: few; cdr3_aa: CASSLSGSPSGGYTF; cdr3_nt: TGTGCCAGCAGTTTATCAGGGAGCCCGAGCGGGGGCTACACCTTC
j_call: TRBJ2-7; v_call: TRBV11-2; d_call: TRBD1; cdr3_length: 14; clone_size: few; cdr3_aa: CASSSPGQGWEQYF; cdr3_nt: TGTGCCAGCAGCTCTCCGGGACAGGGCTGGGAGCAGTACTTC
j_call: TRBJ2-6; v_call: TRBV2; d_call: -; cdr3_length: 19; clone_size: -; cdr3_aa: CASSRAHDRLRSGANVLTF; cdr3_nt: TGTGCCAGCAGTAGAGCCCACGACAGGTTGCGCTCTGGGGCCAACGTCCTGACTTTC
j_call: TRBJ2-1; v_call: TRBV4-1; d_call: TRBD2; cdr3_length: 17; clone_size: few; cdr3_aa: CASSRSLAGGPHNEQFF; cdr3_nt: TGCGCCAGCAGCCGATCACTAGCGGGGGGGCCCCACAATGAGCAGTTCTTC
j_call: TRBJ2-5; v_call: TRBV7-9; d_call: -; cdr3_length: 14; clone_size: -; cdr3_aa: CASSLGLGLETQYF; cdr3_nt: TGTGCCAGCAGCTTAGGACTAGGACTAGAGACCCAGTACTTC
j_call: TRBJ2-1; v_call: TRBV7-9; d_call: TRBD2; cdr3_length: 16; clone_size: -; cdr3_aa: CASSLIAGASSREQFF; cdr3_nt: TGTGCCAGCAGCTTAATAGCGGGGGCCTCCTCGCGTGAGCAGTTCTTC
j_call: TRBJ1-2; v_call: TRBV6-5; d_call: -; cdr3_length: 15; clone_size: -; cdr3_aa: CASRETPGARYGYTF; cdr3_nt: TGTGCCAGCAGGGAAACCCCAGGGGCCCGCTATGGCTACACCTTC
j_call: TRBJ2-5; v_call: TRBV7-2; d_call: TRBD2; cdr3_length: 15; clone_size: -; cdr3_aa: CASSVGLAGRETQYF; cdr3_nt: TGTGCCAGCAGCGTGGGACTAGCGGGGCGAGAGACCCAGTACTTC
j_call: TRBJ2-1; v_call: TRBV7-8; d_call: TRBD2; cdr3_length: 15; clone_size: -; cdr3_aa: CASSLSLAGSSEQFF; cdr3_nt: TGTGCCAGCAGCTTAAGTCTAGCGGGGTCCAGTGAGCAGTTCTTC
j_call: TRBJ2-3; v_call: TRBV19; d_call: TRBD2; cdr3_length: 15; clone_size: few; cdr3_aa: CASSIRAGPTDTQYF; cdr3_nt: TGTGCCAGTAGTATAAGAGCGGGGCCCACAGATACGCAGTATTTT
j_call: TRBJ2-3; v_call: TRBV5-6; d_call: -; cdr3_length: 16; clone_size: -; cdr3_aa: CASRPRPRGSADTQYF; cdr3_nt: TGTGCCAGCAGGCCTAGACCACGAGGGTCGGCAGATACGCAGTATTTT
j_call: TRBJ2-2; v_call: TRBV9; d_call: TRBD2; cdr3_length: 17; clone_size: few; cdr3_aa: CASSVVTGLAGSGELFF; cdr3_nt: TGTGCCAGCAGCGTGGTAACGGGACTAGCGGGGTCCGGGGAGCTGTTTTTT
j_call: TRBJ1-5; v_call: TRBV9; d_call: -; cdr3_length: 15; clone_size: few; cdr3_aa: CASSVGDTENQPQHF; cdr3_nt: TGTGCCAGCAGCGTAGGGGACACCGAAAATCAGCCCCAGCATTTT
j_call: TRBJ2-7; v_call: TRBV18; d_call: TRBD1; cdr3_length: 17; clone_size: few; cdr3_aa: CASSPLGQGNREYEQYF; cdr3_nt: TGTGCCAGCTCACCCCTTGGACAGGGTAATAGGGAATACGAGCAGTACTTC
j_call: TRBJ2-7; v_call: TRBV18; d_call: -; cdr3_length: 11; clone_size: -; cdr3_aa: CASSRRDEQYF; cdr3_nt: TGTGCCAGCTCACGGAGGGACGAGCAGTACTTC
j_call: TRBJ2-7; v_call: TRBV14; d_call: -; cdr3_length: 11; clone_size: few; cdr3_aa: CASSLTYEQYF; cdr3_nt: TGTGCCAGCAGCCTCACATACGAGCAGTACTTC
j_call: TRBJ2-5; v_call: TRBV4-3; d_call: TRBD2; cdr3_length: 16; clone_size: -; cdr3_aa: CASSQVLAGGPREQYF; cdr3_nt: TGCGCCAGCAGCCAAGTGCTAGCGGGGGGGCCGAGGGAGCAGTACTTC
j_call: TRBJ2-5; v_call: TRBV13; d_call: -; cdr3_length: 15; clone_size: few; cdr3_aa: CASSFRGTGAETQYF; cdr3_nt: TGTGCCAGCAGCTTCCGCGGGACTGGTGCGGAGACCCAGTACTTC
j_call: TRBJ1-1; v_call: TRBV9; d_call: -; cdr3_length: 13; clone_size: few; cdr3_aa: CASSAGATLEAFF; cdr3_nt: TGTGCCAGCAGCGCGGGAGCAACCCTTGAAGCTTTCTTT
j_call: TRBJ2-1; v_call: TRBV5-1; d_call: TRBD1; cdr3_length: 16; clone_size: -; cdr3_aa: CASSFSGTGISNEQFF; cdr3_nt: TGCGCCAGCAGCTTCTCCGGGACAGGGATATCCAATGAGCAGTTCTTC
j_call: TRBJ1-5; v_call: TRBV14; d_call: -; cdr3_length: 13; clone_size: -; cdr3_aa: CASSLGLDQPQHF; cdr3_nt: TGTGCCAGCAGCCTGGGGCTAGATCAGCCCCAGCATTTT
j_call: TRBJ1-1; v_call: TRBV29-1; d_call: TRBD1; cdr3_length: 13; clone_size: -; cdr3_aa: CSSNRGLGTEAFF; cdr3_nt: TGCAGCTCGAACAGGGGGCTAGGCACTGAAGCTTTCTTT
j_call: TRBJ2-1; v_call: TRBV5-8; d_call: -; cdr3_length: 15; clone_size: -; cdr3_aa: CASSQDSSSYNEQFF; cdr3_nt: TGTGCCAGCAGCCAGGACAGCAGCTCCTACAATGAGCAGTTCTTC
j_call: TRBJ2-5; v_call: TRBV6-5; d_call: -; cdr3_length: 14; clone_size: -; cdr3_aa: CASSYPQGGETQYF; cdr3_nt: TGTGCCAGCAGTTATCCGCAGGGGGGAGAGACCCAGTACTTC
j_call: TRBJ1-2; v_call: TRBV29-1; d_call: -; cdr3_length: 13; clone_size: -; cdr3_aa: CSVEARGGWTSTF; cdr3_nt: TGCAGCGTTGAAGCCCGAGGGGGTTGGACGTCCACCTTC
j_call: TRBJ2-5; v_call: TRBV5-1; d_call: -; cdr3_length: 14; clone_size: -; cdr3_aa: CASRPTESVETQYF; cdr3_nt: TGCGCCAGCAGACCGACAGAGTCCGTAGAGACCCAGTACTTC
j_call: TRBJ2-3; v_call: TRBV5-1; d_call: -; cdr3_length: 14; clone_size: few; cdr3_aa: CASSLATGTDTQYF; cdr3_nt: TGCGCCAGCAGCTTGGCCACAGGGACAGATACGCAGTATTTT
j_call: TRBJ2-5; v_call: TRBV19; d_call: -; cdr3_length: 13; clone_size: -; cdr3_aa: CASSPRRRETQYF; cdr3_nt: TGTGCCAGTAGTCCCCGGAGAAGGGAGACCCAGTACTTC
j_call: TRBJ2-7; v_call: TRBV5-5; d_call: -; cdr3_length: 13; clone_size: few; cdr3_aa: CASSVPGSYEQYF; cdr3_nt: TGTGCCAGCAGCGTCCCGGGGTCTTACGAGCAGTACTTC
j_call: TRBJ2-6; v_call: TRBV5-1; d_call: -; cdr3_length: 16; clone_size: -; cdr3_aa: CASSARGGSGANVLTF; cdr3_nt: TGCGCCAGCAGCGCGAGGGGGGGTTCTGGGGCCAACGTCCTGACTTTC
j_call: TRBJ2-7; v_call: TRBV2; d_call: TRBD1; cdr3_length: 12; clone_size: -; cdr3_aa: CASRTGAVEQYF; cdr3_nt: TGTGCCAGCAGGACAGGGGCTGTCGAGCAGTACTTC
j_call: TRBJ2-7; v_call: TRBV7-9; d_call: -; cdr3_length: 13; clone_size: -; cdr3_aa: CASAGSTSYEQYF; cdr3_nt: TGTGCCAGTGCCGGTAGCACCTCCTACGAGCAGTACTTC
j_call: TRBJ2-7; v_call: TRBV7-2; d_call: -; cdr3_length: 13; clone_size: few; cdr3_aa: CASSLEGGYEQYF; cdr3_nt: TGTGCCAGCAGCTTAGAAGGAGGATACGAGCAGTACTTC
j_call: TRBJ2-7; v_call: TRBV6-5; d_call: -; cdr3_length: 15; clone_size: -; cdr3_aa: CASSYSPGVIYEQYF; cdr3_nt: TGTGCCAGCAGTTACTCTCCCGGAGTGATATACGAGCAGTACTTC
j_call: TRBJ2-6; v_call: TRBV7-9; d_call: TRBD2; cdr3_length: 18; clone_size: few; cdr3_aa: CASSFRLAGGPGANVLTF; cdr3_nt: TGTGCCAGCAGCTTTCGGCTAGCGGGGGGGCCTGGGGCCAACGTCCTGACTTTC
j_call: TRBJ2-2; v_call: TRBV6-5; d_call: TRBD1; cdr3_length: 14; clone_size: -; cdr3_aa: CASRRQGNTGELFF; cdr3_nt: TGTGCCAGCAGGAGACAGGGGAACACCGGGGAGCTGTTTTTT
j_call: TRBJ1-1; v_call: TRBV19; d_call: TRBD1; cdr3_length: 14; clone_size: few; cdr3_aa: CASSYRGTDTEAFF; cdr3_nt: TGTGCCAGTAGTTACAGGGGGACGGACACTGAAGCTTTCTTT
j_call: TRBJ2-5; v_call: TRBV6-5; d_call: -; cdr3_length: 13; clone_size: -; cdr3_aa: CASSYSNSGTQYF; cdr3_nt: TGTGCCAGCAGTTACTCGAATTCAGGGACCCAGTACTTC
j_call: TRBJ2-6; v_call: TRBV19; d_call: -; cdr3_length: 16; clone_size: -; cdr3_aa: CASSWTTASGANVLTF; cdr3_nt: TGTGCCAGTAGCTGGACGACAGCCTCTGGGGCCAACGTCCTGACTTTC
j_call: TRBJ1-4; v_call: TRBV2; d_call: TRBD1; cdr3_length: 14; clone_size: few; cdr3_aa: CASSVERGHEKLFF; cdr3_nt: TGTGCCAGCAGCGTGGAGAGGGGGCATGAAAAACTGTTTTTT
j_call: TRBJ2-5; v_call: TRBV5-6; d_call: -; cdr3_length: 13; clone_size: few; cdr3_aa: CASSWTPEGTQYF; cdr3_nt: TGTGCCAGCAGCTGGACCCCGGAGGGGACCCAGTACTTC
j_call: TRBJ1-2; v_call: TRBV10-3; d_call: -; cdr3_length: 13; clone_size: many; cdr3_aa: CAISDHRNYGYTF; cdr3_nt: TGTGCCATCAGTGATCACAGAAACTATGGCTACACCTTC
j_call: TRBJ1-2; v_call: TRBV4-3; d_call: TRBD1; cdr3_length: 16; clone_size: -; cdr3_aa: CASSQDYRDRVYGYTF; cdr3_nt: TGCGCCAGCAGCCAGGACTACCGGGACAGGGTCTATGGCTACACCTTC
j_call: TRBJ1-2; v_call: TRBV25-1; d_call: TRBD1; cdr3_length: 15; clone_size: -; cdr3_aa: CASSEFTGGSYGYTF; cdr3_nt: TGTGCCAGCAGTGAATTTACAGGGGGTTCCTATGGCTACACCTTC
j_call: TRBJ2-1; v_call: TRBV2; d_call: TRBD2; cdr3_length: 15; clone_size: few; cdr3_aa: CASSEGLAGDLEQFF; cdr3_nt: TGTGCCAGCAGTGAAGGCCTAGCGGGGGATTTGGAGCAGTTCTTC
j_call: TRBJ1-2; v_call: TRBV6-5; d_call: -; cdr3_length: 14; clone_size: -; cdr3_aa: CASSYLPGNYGYTF; cdr3_nt: TGTGCCAGCAGTTACCTGCCAGGGAACTATGGCTACACCTTC
j_call: TRBJ1-5; v_call: TRBV19; d_call: -; cdr3_length: 15; clone_size: few; cdr3_aa: CASSGAGMVRQPQHF; cdr3_nt: TGTGCCAGTAGTGGAGCGGGGATGGTTCGTCAGCCCCAGCATTTT
j_call: TRBJ1-4; v_call: TRBV2; d_call: -; cdr3_length: 14; clone_size: few; cdr3_aa: CADGDRRGNEKLFF; cdr3_nt: TGTGCCGATGGGGACCGCAGGGGCAATGAAAAACTGTTTTTT
j_call: TRBJ1-3; v_call: TRBV6-6; d_call: TRBD1; cdr3_length: 15; clone_size: -; cdr3_aa: CASSRGTGLGNTIYF; cdr3_nt: TGTGCCAGCAGCCGTGGGACAGGGCTAGGAAACACCATATATTTT
j_call: TRBJ2-1; v_call: TRBV14; d_call: -; cdr3_length: 14; clone_size: many; cdr3_aa: CASSQGGTSHEQFF; cdr3_nt: TGTGCCAGCAGCCAAGGTGGAACTAGCCATGAGCAGTTCTTC
j_call: TRBJ1-2; v_call: TRBV12-2; d_call: -; cdr3_length: 16; clone_size: -; cdr3_aa: CASRLVRDRESYGYTF; cdr3_nt: TGTGCAAGTCGCTTAGTGCGGGACAGAGAATCTTATGGCTACACCTTC
j_call: TRBJ2-5; v_call: TRBV7-9; d_call: -; cdr3_length: 10; clone_size: -; cdr3_aa: CARLKETQYF; cdr3_nt: TGTGCCAGGCTAAAAGAGACCCAGTACTTC
j_call: TRBJ1-4; v_call: TRBV5-4; d_call: TRBD1; cdr3_length: 14; clone_size: -; cdr3_aa: CASSHRDREGKLFF; cdr3_nt: TGTGCCAGCAGCCACCGGGACAGGGAAGGAAAACTGTTTTTT
j_call: TRBJ2-7; v_call: TRBV7-9; d_call: TRBD2; cdr3_length: 16; clone_size: -; cdr3_aa: CASSLAAAGDAYEQYF; cdr3_nt: TGTGCCAGCAGCTTAGCGGCAGCGGGGGACGCCTACGAGCAGTACTTC
j_call: TRBJ2-5; v_call: TRBV6-1; d_call: -; cdr3_length: 14; clone_size: -; cdr3_aa: CASTLPGVKETQYF; cdr3_nt: TGTGCCAGCACCCTACCGGGGGTGAAAGAGACCCAGTACTTC
j_call: TRBJ1-2; v_call: TRBV18; d_call: -; cdr3_length: 13; clone_size: few; cdr3_aa: CASRRTEDYGYTF; cdr3_nt: TGTGCCAGCCGACGGACAGAAGACTATGGCTACACCTTC